This T cell receptor beta chain is from a study of blood T cell repertoires in COVID-19. Study-level information: COVID-19 samples, acute and convalescent, were from the United States, Italy and Spain. T cells, B-cell-depleted T cells, or PBMCs provided the cDNA or gDNA that served as material.

TCRdb keeps only in-frame clones here, not all; method: immunoSEQ multiplex PCR. The data show 300,000 to 400,000 clones, roughly 90% seen once. CDR1 and CDR2 (germline): SNHLY, FYNNEI. Unmatched junction bases numbered 7, after V lost 0 bases and J lost 12 bases. The CDR3 totals 14 residues. Enrollment of patients from Seattle took place during active infection, with longitudinal follow-up. The chain uses TRBV2 and TRBJ2-1, with 8 bases that match TRBD2. The sequence derives from a woman in her twenties or thirties with COVID-19, enrolled during active disease. The source material was peripheral blood. The CDR3 loop reads CASSEARAGGRQFF. CDR3 in DNA: TGTGCCAGCAGTGAAGCGCGGGCGGGGGGAAGGCAGTTCTTC.